The present entry profiles one T cell receptor (beta chain) with its context. The source of the sample is a study of T cell changes during pregnancy in multiple sclerosis. The method was immunoSEQ multiplex PCR; TCRdb's version includes in-frame clones alone and lacks a portion of them. The sample includes over 80,000 clones, approximately 90% of them seen just once. The CDR3 is 16 amino acids. V dropped 7 bases and J dropped 1; count of bases not matched to a gene: 10. The V gene's germline CDR1 is SNHLY and CDR2 FYNNEI. The rearrangement joins TRBV2 to TRBJ1-2, with TRBD1 identical over 9 bases. The sequencing here drew on peripheral blood, taken in the second trimester of pregnancy. This receptor was obtained from a female donor in good health, enrolled as a control in a pregnancy study. The CDR3 region has the DNA TGTGCCAGCACACCCTGGACAGGGGCTCTTAACTATGGCTACACCTTC. This gives the protein CASTPWTGALNYGYTF.